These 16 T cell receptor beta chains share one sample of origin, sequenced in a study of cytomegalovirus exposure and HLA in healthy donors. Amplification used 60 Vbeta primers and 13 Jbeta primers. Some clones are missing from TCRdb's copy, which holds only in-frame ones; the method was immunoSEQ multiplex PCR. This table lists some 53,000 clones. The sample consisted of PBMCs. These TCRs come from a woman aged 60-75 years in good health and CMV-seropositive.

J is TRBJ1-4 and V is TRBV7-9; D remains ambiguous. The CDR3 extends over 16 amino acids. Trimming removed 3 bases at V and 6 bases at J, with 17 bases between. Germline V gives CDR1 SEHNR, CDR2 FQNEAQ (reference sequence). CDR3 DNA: TGTGCCAGCAGCTTCTTACAGTCAATCGGGGATGAAAAACTGTTTTTT. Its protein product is CASSFLQSIGDEKLFF.

In DNA, the CDR3 is TGTGCCAGTAGTATAACTCTTAATCAGCCCCAGCATTTT. This gives the protein CASSITLNQPQHF. The J gene is TRBJ1-5, the V gene TRBV19; D gene unclear. V lost 2 bases to trimming and J lost 4 bases, with 6 bases between them. CDR1 and CDR2 from the germline V gene are LNHDA and SQIVND (reference sequence). The CDR3 sequence is 13 residues long.

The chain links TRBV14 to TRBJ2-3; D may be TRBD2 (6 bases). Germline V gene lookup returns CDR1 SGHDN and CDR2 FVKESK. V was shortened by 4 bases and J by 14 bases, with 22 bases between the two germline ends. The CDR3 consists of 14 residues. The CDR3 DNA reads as TGTGCCAGCAGCCTAATGGGGGAGGATATATTACGGTATTTT. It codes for CASSLMGEDILRYF.

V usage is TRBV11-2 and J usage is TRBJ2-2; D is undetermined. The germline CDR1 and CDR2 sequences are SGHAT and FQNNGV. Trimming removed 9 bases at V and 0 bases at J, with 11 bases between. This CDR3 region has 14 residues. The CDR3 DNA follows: TGTGCCAGTGCGCTGCCCTCGAACACCGGGGAGCTGTTTTTT. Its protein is CASALPSNTGELFF.

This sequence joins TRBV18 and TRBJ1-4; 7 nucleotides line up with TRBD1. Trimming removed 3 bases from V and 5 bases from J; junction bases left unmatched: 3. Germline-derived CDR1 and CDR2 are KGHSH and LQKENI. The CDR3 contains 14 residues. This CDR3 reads CASSPRGANEKLFF. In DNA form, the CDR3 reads TGTGCCAGCTCACCCAGGGGGGCAAATGAAAAACTGTTTTTT.

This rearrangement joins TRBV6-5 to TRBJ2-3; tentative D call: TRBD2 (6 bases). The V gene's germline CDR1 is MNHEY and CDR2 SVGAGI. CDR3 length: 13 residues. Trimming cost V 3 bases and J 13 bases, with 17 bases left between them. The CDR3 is CASSYGLGLLEYF. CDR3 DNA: TGTGCCAGCAGTTATGGGCTCGGACTACTGGAGTATTTT.

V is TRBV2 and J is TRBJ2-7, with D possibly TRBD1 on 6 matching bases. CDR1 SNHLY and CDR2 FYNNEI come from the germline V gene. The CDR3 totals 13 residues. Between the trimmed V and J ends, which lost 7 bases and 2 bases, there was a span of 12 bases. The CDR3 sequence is CASIDRKPYEQYF. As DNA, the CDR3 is TGTGCCAGCATAGACAGGAAGCCCTACGAGCAGTACTTC.

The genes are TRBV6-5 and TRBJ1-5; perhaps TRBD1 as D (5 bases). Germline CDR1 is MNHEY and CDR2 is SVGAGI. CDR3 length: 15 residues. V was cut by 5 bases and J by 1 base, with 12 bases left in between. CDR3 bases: TGTGCCAGCAGTAGCGACAGTAACAGCAATCAGCCCCAGCATTTT. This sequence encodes CASSSDSNSNQPQHF.

In DNA, the CDR3 is TGTGCCAGCAGCGGCCGGGACAGCTCCTACACTGAAGCTTTCTTT. As protein: CASSGRDSSYTEAFF. This chain joins TRBV9 and TRBJ1-1; 7 nucleotides align to TRBD1. Losses at the gene ends were 3 bases for V and 3 bases for J; bases not matched to a gene: 8. The CDR3 covers 15 residues. Per the germline V gene, CDR1 is SGDLS and CDR2 is YYNGEE. Drawing the rest from reference TRBV9 and TRBJ1-1, the complete variable domain is DSGVTQTPKHLITATGQRVTLRCSPRSGDLSVYWYQQSLDQGLQFLIQYYNGEERAKGNILERFSAQQFPDLHSELNLSSLELGDSALYFCASSGRDSSYTEAFFGQGTRLTVV.

The CDR3 reads CASRRTAREQFF. The CDR3 coding sequence is TGTGCCAGCAGAAGGACAGCTCGGGAGCAGTTCTTC. This chain links TRBV11-3 with TRBJ2-1, with a weak D call TRBD1 (6 bases). V dropped 6 bases and J dropped 10 bases, with 13 bases sitting between them. This CDR3 spans 12 amino acids. The germline V gene has CDR1 SGHNT and CDR2 YENEEA.

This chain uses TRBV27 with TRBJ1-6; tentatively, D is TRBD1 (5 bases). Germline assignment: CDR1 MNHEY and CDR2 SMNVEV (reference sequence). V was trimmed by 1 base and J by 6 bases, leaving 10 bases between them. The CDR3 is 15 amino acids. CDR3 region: CASSLFRVFNSPLHF. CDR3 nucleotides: TGTGCCAGCAGTTTATTCAGGGTTTTTAATTCACCCCTCCACTTT.

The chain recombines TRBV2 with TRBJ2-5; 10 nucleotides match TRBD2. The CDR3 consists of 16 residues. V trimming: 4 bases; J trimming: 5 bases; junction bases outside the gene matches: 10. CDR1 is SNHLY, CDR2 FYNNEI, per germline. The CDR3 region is CASSGQGLAVGETQYF. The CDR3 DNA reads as TGTGCCAGCAGTGGCCAAGGACTAGCGGTAGGGGAGACCCAGTACTTC.

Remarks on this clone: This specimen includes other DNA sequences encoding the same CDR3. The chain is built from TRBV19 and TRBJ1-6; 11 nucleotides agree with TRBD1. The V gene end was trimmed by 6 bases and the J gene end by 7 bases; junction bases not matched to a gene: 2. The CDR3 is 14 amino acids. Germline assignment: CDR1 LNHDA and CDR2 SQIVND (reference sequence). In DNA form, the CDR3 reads TGTGCCAGTAGGGGGGACAGGGGGAATTCACCCCTCCACTTT. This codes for CASRGDRGNSPLHF.

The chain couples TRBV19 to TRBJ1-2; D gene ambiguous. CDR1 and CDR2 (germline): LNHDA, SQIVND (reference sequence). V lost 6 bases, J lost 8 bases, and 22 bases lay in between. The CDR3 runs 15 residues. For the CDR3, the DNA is TGTGCCAGTAGGTCCGCGGGAGCGCGTACTTGGGGCTACACCTTC. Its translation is CASRSAGARTWGYTF. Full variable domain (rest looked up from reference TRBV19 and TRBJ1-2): DGGITQSPKYLFRKEGQNVTLSCEQNLNHDAMYWYRQDPGQGLRLIYYSQIVNDFQKGDIAEGYSVSREKKESFPLTVTSAQKNPTAFYLCASRSAGARTWGYTFGSGTRLTVV.

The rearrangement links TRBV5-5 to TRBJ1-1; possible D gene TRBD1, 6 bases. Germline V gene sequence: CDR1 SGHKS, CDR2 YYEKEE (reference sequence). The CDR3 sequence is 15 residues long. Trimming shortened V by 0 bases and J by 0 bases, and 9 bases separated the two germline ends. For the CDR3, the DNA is TGTGCCAGCAGCTTGGTGGGGGCCATGAACACTGAAGCTTTCTTT. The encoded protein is CASSLVGAMNTEAFF.

The CDR3 is CASSASGGGRETQYF. In DNA form, the CDR3 reads TGTGCCAGCAGCGCTAGCGGGGGGGGAAGAGAGACCCAGTACTTC. This rearrangement joins TRBV5-6 to TRBJ2-5, with TRBD2 matching over 12 bases. CDR3 length: 15 amino acids. With V trimmed by 4 bases and J by 4 bases, 5 bases remained unmatched. The germline V gene encodes CDR1 SGHDT and CDR2 YYEEEE.